This T cell receptor (beta chain) was retrieved from a study of blood T cell repertoires in COVID-19. Turning to the study itself: The study drew acute and convalescent COVID-19 samples from the United States, Italy and Spain. PBMCs, B-cell-depleted T cells, or T cells provided the cDNA or gDNA that made up the material.

With 2 bases removed from V and 3 bases from J, the gap between germline ends came to 8 bases. In germline, CDR1 is GTSNPN, CDR2 SVGIG (reference sequence). This CDR3 spans 13 amino acids. The authors' processing: The assay estimated nucleated cells by amplifying reference gene primers. Assay: immunoSEQ multiplex PCR; the TCRdb copy retains only in-frame clones and omits some. Clone size and V and J calls were adopted from that table, with D and trimming inferred from the DNA. The sample lists about 190,000 clones; about 86% were seen once. The receptor was isolated from a man aged 25-45 years with active or convalescent COVID-19. The specimen was peripheral blood. This chain links TRBV30 with TRBJ1-3, with D perhaps TRBD1 (6 bases). The CDR3, as DNA: TGTGCCTGGAGTATACAGGGTGGAAACACCATATATTTT. It yields the protein CAWSIQGGNTIYF. Drawing the rest from reference TRBV30 and TRBJ1-3, the complete variable domain is SQTIHQWPATLVQPVGSPLSLECTVEGTSNPNLYWYRQAAGRGLQLLFYSVGIGQISSEVPQNLSASRPQDRQFILSSKKLLLSDSGFYLCAWSIQGGNTIYFGEGSWLTVV.